The rows below give T cell receptor beta chains drawn from one sample of a study of shared clonotypes between healthy human individuals. TCRdb's copy holds only in-frame clones and misses some; the assay was immunoSEQ multiplex PCR. The sample shows approximately 700,000 clones, 73% of them seen only once. The sequenced sample was memory CD4+ T cells sorted from blood. The receptors come from a woman under 40 in good health. CDR3s include the opening cysteine and the closing phenylalanine or tryptophan. A D gene is named only where the DNA matches it firmly. Not every row has a clone size; where given, it reads once, few, many or a size class.

J,D,length,V,size,DNA,CDR3
TRBJ1-3,NA,14,TRBV19,NA,TGTGCCAGTAGGATAACAGGCTCTGGAAACACCATATATTTT,CASRITGSGNTIYF
TRBJ1-4,TRBD1,16,TRBV7-9,NA,TGTGCCAGCAGCCCGAAGTTGGGACAGGGAGATGAAAAACTGTTTTTT,CASSPKLGQGDEKLFF
TRBJ1-4,NA,12,TRBV29-1,few,TGCAGCGTTGGCGAGATTAATGAAAAACTGTTTTTT,CSVGEINEKLFF
TRBJ2-7,NA,13,TRBV6-1,NA,TGTGCCAGCATGGTGGCTCAGGGTTACGAGCAGTACTTC,CASMVAQGYEQYF
TRBJ1-5,TRBD1,15,TRBV19,few,TGTGCCACCACCGTGACAGGGTCTGGCAATCAGCCCCAGCATTTT,CATTVTGSGNQPQHF
TRBJ2-7,TRBD2,16,TRBV5-4,NA,TGTGCCAGCAGCCCCGGGAGAAGCGGGAGACCCTACGAGCAGTACTTC,CASSPGRSGRPYEQYF
TRBJ2-7,NA,12,TRBV16,few,TGTGCCAGCAGCCAAGGTCCCTACGAGCAGTACTTC,CASSQGPYEQYF
TRBJ1-5,NA,16,TRBV27,NA,TGTGCCAGCAGTACAAAAGGGGCAGGGGCTTTCCAGCCCCAGCATTTT,CASSTKGAGAFQPQHF
TRBJ2-7,NA,11,TRBV2,NA,TGTGCCAGTGGCCGCACCTACGAGCAGTACTTC,CASGRTYEQYF
TRBJ2-3,TRBD1,13,TRBV5-1,NA,TGCGCCAGCAGCACAGGGGGCACAGATACGCAGTATTTT,CASSTGGTDTQYF
TRBJ2-7,TRBD1,14,TRBV2,NA,TGTGCCAGCTCTGGGACAGGGGGTGGCGGGGAGCAGTACTTC,CASSGTGGGGEQYF
TRBJ2-7,NA,14,TRBV9,NA,TGTGCCAGCAGCGTAGTTGCCCAACGGGGCGAGCAGTACTTC,CASSVVAQRGEQYF
TRBJ1-2,TRBD1,12,TRBV29-1,NA,TGCAGCGTTGTGACAGGGGCCCATGGCTACACCTTC,CSVVTGAHGYTF
TRBJ2-5,NA,13,TRBV27,few,TGTGCCAGCAGTTCCGGACAGCAAGAGACCCAGTACTTC,CASSSGQQETQYF
TRBJ2-3,NA,12,TRBV5-1,NA,TGCGCCAGCAAATCTGGCACAGATACGCAGTATTTT,CASKSGTDTQYF
TRBJ2-6,TRBD1,16,TRBV11-2,NA,TGTGCCAGCAACGCCTTGACAGGGGCTGGGGCCAACGTCCTGACTTTC,CASNALTGAGANVLTF
TRBJ1-1,TRBD1,15,TRBV28,NA,TGTGCCAGCAGTTTCCCGGGACAGGGGATAGCTGAAGCTTTCTTT,CASSFPGQGIAEAFF
TRBJ1-2,NA,14,TRBV28,NA,TGTGCCAGCAGTTTAAACAGGGCTAACTATGGCTACACCTTC,CASSLNRANYGYTF
TRBJ2-2,NA,16,TRBV5-1,NA,TGCGCCAGCAGCGGGTCAGCGGACCCCACGATCGGGGAGCTGTTTTTT,CASSGSADPTIGELFF
TRBJ2-7,NA,14,TRBV30,few,TGTGCCTGGAGTAGGAGGAGGGGGTCCTACGAGCAGTACTTC,CAWSRRRGSYEQYF
TRBJ2-7,TRBD2,15,TRBV19,NA,TGTGCCAGTAGTACCCTAGCGGGGCCTGGCTACGAGCAGTACTTC,CASSTLAGPGYEQYF
TRBJ2-3,NA,13,TRBV27,once,TGTGCCAGCAGTCCACAGGGTACAGATACGCAGTATTTT,CASSPQGTDTQYF
TRBJ1-2,NA,14,TRBV28,once,TGTGCCAGCAGTCGATCATGGGTGAACTATGGCTACACCTTC,CASSRSWVNYGYTF
TRBJ2-3,NA,16,TRBV5-1,NA,TGCGCCAGCAGCACAGCCCAGGGACCTAGCACAGATACGCAGTATTTT,CASSTAQGPSTDTQYF
TRBJ1-1,TRBD1,13,TRBV11-2,few,TGTGCCAGCAGCCGAGGACAGGGGACTGAAGCTTTCTTT,CASSRGQGTEAFF
TRBJ2-3,TRBD2,17,TRBV10-3,NA,TGTGCCTGCGGAAGGGGAGCGGGAGGGCCCTGGACAGATACGCAGTATTTT,CACGRGAGGPWTDTQYF
TRBJ1-1,NA,14,TRBV25-1,NA,TGTGCCAGCACTTCATACAGGGAGGACACTGAAGCTTTCTTT,CASTSYREDTEAFF
TRBJ1-4,NA,15,TRBV14,NA,TGTGCCAGCAGCCTCGGTTATCAGGCTAATGAAAAACTGTTTTTT,CASSLGYQANEKLFF
TRBJ1-2,NA,14,TRBV5-6,NA,TGTGCCAGCAGCTTGTTCAGGCAGTCCTATGGCTACACCTTC,CASSLFRQSYGYTF
TRBJ2-2,NA,13,TRBV5-4,NA,TGTGCCAGCAGCTTGAGGGTAACCGGGGAGCTGTTTTTT,CASSLRVTGELFF
TRBJ2-7,TRBD2,13,TRBV10-1,NA,TGCGCCAGCAGTGAACTAGCGGGGACCGAGCAGTACTTC,CASSELAGTEQYF
TRBJ2-1,NA,14,TRBV7-9,NA,TGTGCCAGCAGCTTATTGAGCTCCTACAATGAGCAGTTCTTC,CASSLLSSYNEQFF
TRBJ2-4,NA,14,TRBV27,many,TGTGCCAGCAGTTTGTTGGGTACCAAAAACATTCAGTACTTC,CASSLLGTKNIQYF